This T cell receptor (beta chain) was observed in a study of CD8+CD57+ T cells in acquired aplastic anemia. Study-wide context: Quantities of DNA derived from sorted CD4+ and CD8+ cells averaged roughly 3 ug.

From germline, CDR1 is LNHDA and CDR2 SQIVND (reference sequence). The CDR3 sequence is 15 residues long. Trimming took 2 bases from V and 1 from J, leaving 9 bases between them. Study-level points and caveats: Sharing between patients and controls was observed for around 30 CD8+ CDR3 sequences. CD8+ Simpson's diversity did not differ significantly between patients and controls.

Patients chosen for sequencing had shown CD8+CD57+ cell expansion by flow cytometry. Patients were therapy-naive when their blood was sampled. TCR beta VDJ and CDR3 profiles were obtained from a genomic DNA template. In TCRdb, the reads were re-called with MiXCR into one record per CDR3 protein. The sample includes about 180,000 distinct CDR3 sequences, approximately 48% of them seen just once. This clonotype was seen a few times. Antigen unknown. What was sequenced was sorted CD4+, CD8+, or CD8+CD57+ T cells (not recorded which) from PBMCs. The gene calls are TRBV19 and TRBJ2-1; D not certain. The sequence was collected from a human donor with aplastic anemia. The CDR3 is CASSIKGLSYNEQFF. CDR3 coding DNA: TGTGCCAGTAGTATAAAAGGGCTATCCTACAATGAGCAGTTCTTC.